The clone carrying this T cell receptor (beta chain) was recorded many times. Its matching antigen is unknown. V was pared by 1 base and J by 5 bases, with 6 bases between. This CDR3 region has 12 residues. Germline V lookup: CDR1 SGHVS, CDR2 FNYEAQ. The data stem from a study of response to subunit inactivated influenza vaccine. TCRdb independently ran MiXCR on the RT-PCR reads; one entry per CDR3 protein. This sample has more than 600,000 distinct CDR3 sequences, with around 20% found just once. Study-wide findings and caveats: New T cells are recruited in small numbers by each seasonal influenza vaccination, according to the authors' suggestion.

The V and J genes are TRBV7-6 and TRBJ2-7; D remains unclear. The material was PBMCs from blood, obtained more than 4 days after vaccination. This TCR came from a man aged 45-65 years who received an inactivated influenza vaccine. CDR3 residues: CASSLVSHEQYF. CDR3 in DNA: TGTGCCAGCAGCTTAGTGTCTCACGAGCAGTACTTC.